Each of the 18 T cell receptor beta chains below was sequenced from the same sample in a study of blood T cells in healthy people across ages (dated by TCRdb to between 2014 and 2017). The library was obtained by 5' RACE. A second PCR of roughly 7 to 11 cycles was performed with a sample-barcoded 5' primer and a J-beta primer mix. The public sequencing data were trimmed at Q25 with fastp and processed into clonotypes with MiXCR by TCRdb, which kept only in-frame beta chains. Merged by CDR3 protein, the rows form single entries marked with the most common genes and DNA. Present in this sample are 1.8 million or so distinct CDR3 sequences, about two fifths of which were seen just once. The ten largest clones add up to roughly 23% of the sample. Sample: blood. The receptors originated from a human donor in good health.

The chain uses TRBV7-2 and TRBJ1-2; 8 positions match TRBD1. This CDR3 contains 13 residues. J was trimmed by 8 bases and V by 5 bases; bases with no gene match: 7. Per the germline V gene, CDR1 is SGHTA and CDR2 is FQGNSA. CDR3 bases: TGTGCCAGCAGCCGACAGGGGATGGAAGGCTACACCTTC. It translates to CASSRQGMEGYTF. The variable domain in full, completed from reference TRBV7-2 and TRBJ1-2, reads GAGVSQSPSNKVTEKGKDVELRCDPISGHTALYWYRQSLGQGLEFLIYFQGNSAPDKSGLPSDRFSAERTGGSVSTLTIQRTQQEDSAVYLCASSRQGMEGYTFGSGTRLTVV.

This clonotype appeared a single time. This chain connects TRBV4-3 to TRBJ2-1; unclear D gene. The V end was cut by 0 bases, the J end by 0 bases, with 6 bases between. The CDR3 extends over 15 amino acids. Germline CDR1 is LGHNA and CDR2 is YSLEER. The CDR3 loop reads CASSQDYGSYNEQFF. As DNA, the CDR3 is TGCGCCAGCAGCCAAGATTACGGCTCCTACAATGAGCAGTTCTTC.

A remark on this clonotype: One end of the junction varies from germline; a read error may be responsible. The CDR3, as DNA: TGTGCCAGCAGTGTGACTAGCGAAGCCAGAAACATTCAGTACTTC. It codes for CASSVTSEARNIQYF. The chain joins TRBV28 to TRBJ2-4; 8 bases agree with TRBD2. The CDR3 totals 15 residues. Germline CDR1 and CDR2: MDHEN and SYDVKM.

This clonotype showed up just once. The DNA is left out, because the CDR3 cannot be placed on it with certainty; the CDR3 is given as TCRdb lists it. The chain couples TRBV25-1 to TRBJ1-2; TRBD1, the table's D call, lacks a check against the DNA. The CDR3 is 12 amino acids in total, end residues counted. The germline CDR1 and CDR2 sequences are MGHDK and SYGVNS. The CDR3 sequence is CASSVGTGSSTF.

The V call is TRBV20-1, the J call TRBJ1-5; weak D call: TRBD1 (6 bases). From germline, CDR1 is DFQATT and CDR2 SNEGSKA (reference sequence). This CDR3 has 15 residues. V was cut by 0 bases and J by 10 bases, with 19 bases left in between. Here the CDR3 DNA reads TGCAGTGCTAGAGAAGGCTTAGGGGGATCAGGACCCCAGCATTTT. This codes for CSAREGLGGSGPQHF.

The chain is built from TRBV7-2 and TRBJ2-3; D remains ambiguous. In germline, CDR1 is SGHTA, CDR2 FQGNSA. There are 11 residues in the CDR3. Trimming removed 5 bases from V and 10 bases from J, with 10 bases in between. CDR3 DNA sequence: TGTGCCAGCAGCGCAGATGAAGCGCAGTATTTT. Translation gives CASSADEAQYF.

The rearrangement joins TRBV5-1 to TRBJ2-7; 8 bases agree with TRBD1. The trim removed 1 base at V and 5 bases at J, leaving 2 bases unmatched. This CDR3 is 13 amino acids long. Germline V CDR1 and CDR2: SGHRS, YFSETQ. DNA of the CDR3: TGCGCCAGCAGCTTGCAGGGGGCGGACGAGCAGTACTTC. As protein: CASSLQGADEQYF.

This clonotype has a handful of counts. J is TRBJ2-5 and V is TRBV7-2, with 8 bases lining up with TRBD2. Looked up from germline, CDR1 is SGHTA and CDR2 is FQGNSA. Germline trimming cut 5 bases from V and 3 bases from J; bases unmatched to any gene: 8. This CDR3 has 15 residues. CDR3: CASSGGLGLEETQYF. In DNA, the CDR3 is TGTGCCAGCAGCGGGGGACTAGGACTAGAAGAGACCCAGTACTTC.

This chain connects TRBV5-1 to TRBJ1-5; 9 bases are shared with TRBD1. The CDR3 contains 20 residues. Germline CDR1 is SGHRS and CDR2 is YFSETQ. V was pared by 9 bases and J by 2 bases, with 24 bases of the junction left unmatched. The CDR3 coding sequence is TGCGCCACCCGGGCTCTGGAGACAGGGGGAGTCAGAGGTGGCAATCAGCCCCAGCATTTT. It encodes CATRALETGGVRGGNQPQHF.

V gene TRBV7-9 combines with J gene TRBJ2-4; no clear D gene. With the DNA end fitting TRBJ2-7 better, the J assignment may be wrong. From germline, CDR1 is SEHNR and CDR2 FQNEAQ (reference sequence). The CDR3 length is 14 residues. The CDR3 DNA is TGTGCCAGCAGCACCGTCCACGAATTAGCCGAGCAGTACTTC. Amino acid sequence: CASSTVHELAEQYF.

Of note for this clonotype: A junction end diverges from the germline sequence, so it may reflect a read error. The rearrangement links TRBV7-9 to TRBJ1-1, with D unresolved. The germline V gene has CDR1 SEHNR and CDR2 FQNEAQ (reference sequence). CDR3 size: 15 residues. The CDR3 protein is CASSFVGRFNTEAFF. The CDR3 DNA follows: TGTGCCAGCAGCTTTGTAGGAAGATTTAACACCGAAGCTTTCTTT.

Only a few counts were recorded for this clonotype. The genes are TRBV25-1 and TRBJ2-1; 9 nucleotides match TRBD1. The germline gives CDR1 MGHDK, CDR2 SYGVNS. V lost 5 bases, J lost 4 bases, and 12 bases stayed unmatched. The CDR3 is made up of 17 amino acids. CDR3 nucleotide sequence: TGTGCCAGCAGTACGCGGAAAGGAGACAGGGGGTACAATGAGCAGTTCTTC. It is translated as CASSTRKGDRGYNEQFF.

The chain couples TRBV9 to TRBJ2-5, with a weak D call TRBD1 (7 bases). V lost 4 bases and J 3 bases, leaving 16 bases between the germline ends. Per germline, CDR1 SGDLS and CDR2 YYNGEE. This CDR3 has 15 residues. The CDR3 DNA sequence: TGTGCCAGCAGCTCTACTGGGGGGACAGAAGAGACCCAGTACTTC. It encodes CASSSTGGTEETQYF.

The V and J genes are TRBV6-5 and TRBJ2-1; D not resolved. This CDR3 is 15 amino acids long. V was pared by 2 bases and J by 7 bases, with 15 bases between. Germline CDR1 is MNHEY and CDR2 is SVGAGI. CDR3 DNA sequence: TGTGCCAGCAGTTACGCCGGGTTAGTCCTTAATGAGCAGTTCTTC. Residues: CASSYAGLVLNEQFF.

V and J are TRBV2 and TRBJ1-5, with a possible D match to TRBD1 (5 bases). Trimming removed 7 bases at V and 1 base at J, with 14 bases between. There are 15 residues in the CDR3. Per the germline V gene, CDR1 is SNHLY and CDR2 is FYNNEI. The CDR3 loop reads CASNWDLGSNQPQHF. CDR3 in DNA: TGTGCCAGCAACTGGGACTTGGGGAGCAATCAGCCCCAGCATTTT.

This clonotype was seen only a few times. The chain has TRBV28 and TRBJ2-4, with D maybe TRBD2 (5 bases). V lost 3 bases to trimming and J lost 13 bases, with 16 bases between them. Per the germline V gene, CDR1 is MDHEN and CDR2 is SYDVKM. CDR3 length: 13 residues. The CDR3 loop reads CASSFLEAAGQYF. For the CDR3, the DNA is TGTGCCAGCAGTTTCTTGGAAGCGGCAGGCCAGTACTTC.

This clonotype appeared once. The chain employs TRBV27 and TRBJ2-4, with D possibly matching TRBD2 (6 bases). Judging by the DNA end, TRBJ2-7 fits better; the J call may be wrong. Germline lookup yields CDR1 MNHEY and CDR2 SMNVEV (reference sequence). This CDR3 region has 16 residues. The DNA of the CDR3 is TGTGCCAGCAGTATAACAGCCCCGGGCGGGACCTACGAGCAGTACTTC. Amino acid sequence: CASSITAPGGTYEQYF.

The V call is TRBV2, the J call TRBJ2-5; 15 nucleotides agree with TRBD2. J gave up 5 bases and V 6 bases, and 4 bases lay outside the gene matches. Germline CDR1 SNHLY, CDR2 FYNNEI. CDR3 length equals 15 residues. CDR3 sequence (DNA): TGTGCCAGCAGCGGACTAGCGGGGGGGATGGAGACCCAGTACTTC. Translation gives CASSGLAGGMETQYF.